This T cell receptor beta chain was sequenced during a study of T-cell memory formation after mild COVID-19. Via MiXCR, TCRdb re-called the 5' RACE reads, giving one row per CDR3 protein. The sample yields 550,000 to 650,000 distinct CDR3 sequences, approximately 15% seen once. V lost 3 bases, J lost 4 bases, and 9 bases stayed unmatched. The CDR3 consists of 15 residues. Germline values: CDR1 LGHNA, CDR2 YSLEER. In its sample, this clonotype was seen a few times. This clonotype was sampled from an adult woman who had mild COVID-19 (a few samples of this study predate the infection). Cell type and time point are not known. The chain joins TRBV4-3 to TRBJ2-7; TRBD2 agrees at 7 bases. Sequencing input: PBMCs or a T cell subset sorted from them (not recorded which). CDR3: CASSQKSGTKYEQYF. The DNA for the CDR3 is TGCGCCAGCAGCCAGAAATCCGGGACTAAATACGAGCAGTACTTC.